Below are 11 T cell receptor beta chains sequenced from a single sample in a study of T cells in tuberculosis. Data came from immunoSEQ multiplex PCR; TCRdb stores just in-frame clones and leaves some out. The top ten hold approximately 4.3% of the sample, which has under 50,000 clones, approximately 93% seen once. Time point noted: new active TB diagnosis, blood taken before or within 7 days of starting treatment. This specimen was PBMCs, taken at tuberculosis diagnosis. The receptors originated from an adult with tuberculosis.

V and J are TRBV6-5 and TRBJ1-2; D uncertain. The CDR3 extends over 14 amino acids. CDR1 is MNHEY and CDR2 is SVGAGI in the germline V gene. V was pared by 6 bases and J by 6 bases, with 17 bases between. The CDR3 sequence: CASSPSAGVDGYTF. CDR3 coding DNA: TGTGCCAGCAGCCCCTCCGCGGGTGTCGATGGCTACACCTTC.

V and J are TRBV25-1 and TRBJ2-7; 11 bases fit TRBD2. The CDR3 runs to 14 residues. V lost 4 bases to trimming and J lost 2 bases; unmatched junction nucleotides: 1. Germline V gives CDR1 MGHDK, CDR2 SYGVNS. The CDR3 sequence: CASSVSGGAYEQYF. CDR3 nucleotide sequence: TGTGCCAGCAGTGTTAGCGGGGGGGCCTACGAGCAGTACTTC.

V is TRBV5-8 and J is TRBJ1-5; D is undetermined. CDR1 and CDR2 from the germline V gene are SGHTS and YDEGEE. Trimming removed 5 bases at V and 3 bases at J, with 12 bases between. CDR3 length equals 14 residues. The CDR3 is CASRTGNINQPQHF. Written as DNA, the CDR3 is TGTGCCAGCAGGACCGGGAACATCAATCAGCCCCAGCATTTT.

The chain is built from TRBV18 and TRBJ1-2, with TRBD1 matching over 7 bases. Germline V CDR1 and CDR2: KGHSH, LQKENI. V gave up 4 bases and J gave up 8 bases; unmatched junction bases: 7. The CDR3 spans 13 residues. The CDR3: CASSLQGKGGYTF. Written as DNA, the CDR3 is TGTGCCAGCTCACTACAGGGGAAAGGCGGCTACACCTTC.

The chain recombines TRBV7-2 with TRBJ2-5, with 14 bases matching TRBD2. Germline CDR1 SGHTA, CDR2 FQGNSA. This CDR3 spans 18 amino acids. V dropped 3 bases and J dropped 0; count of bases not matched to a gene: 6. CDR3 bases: TGTGCCAGCAGCTTGACTAGCGGGGGGGCCTTCCACCAAGAGACCCAGTACTTC. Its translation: CASSLTSGGAFHQETQYF.

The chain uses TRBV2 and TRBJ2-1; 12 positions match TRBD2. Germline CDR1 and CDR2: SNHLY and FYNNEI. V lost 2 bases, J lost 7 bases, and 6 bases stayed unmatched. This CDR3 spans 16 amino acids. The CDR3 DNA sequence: TGTGCCAGCAGTGAAAGGGCTAGCGGGGGGGAGAATGAGCAGTTCTTC. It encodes CASSERASGGENEQFF.

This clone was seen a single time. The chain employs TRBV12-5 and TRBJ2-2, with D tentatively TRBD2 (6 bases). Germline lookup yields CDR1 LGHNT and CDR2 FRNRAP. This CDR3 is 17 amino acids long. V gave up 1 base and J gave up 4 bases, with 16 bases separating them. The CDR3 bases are TGTGCTAGTGGTTTGGCTCTTCCGGGAGCTTCCACCGGGGAGCTGTTTTTT. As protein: CASGLALPGASTGELFF.

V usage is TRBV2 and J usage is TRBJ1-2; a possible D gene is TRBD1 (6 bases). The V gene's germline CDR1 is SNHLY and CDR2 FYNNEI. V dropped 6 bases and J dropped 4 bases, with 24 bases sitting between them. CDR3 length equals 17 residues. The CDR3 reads CASRGDTTRGGSYGYTF. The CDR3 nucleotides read TGTGCCAGCAGGGGGGACACCACCCGCGGCGGGAGCTATGGCTACACCTTC.

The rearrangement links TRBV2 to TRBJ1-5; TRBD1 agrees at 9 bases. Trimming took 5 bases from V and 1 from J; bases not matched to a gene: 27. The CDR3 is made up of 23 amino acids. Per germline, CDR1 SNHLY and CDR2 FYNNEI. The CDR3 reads CASSYTGTGIPKSTERSNQPQHF. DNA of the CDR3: TGTGCCAGCAGTTATACTGGGACAGGGATACCTAAGTCGACCGAAAGAAGCAATCAGCCCCAGCATTTT.

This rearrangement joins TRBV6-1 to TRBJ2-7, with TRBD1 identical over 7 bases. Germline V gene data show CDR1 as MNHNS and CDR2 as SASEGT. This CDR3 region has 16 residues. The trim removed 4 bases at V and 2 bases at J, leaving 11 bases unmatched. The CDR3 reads CASSVRDSRLTYEQYF. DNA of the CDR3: TGTGCCAGCAGTGTCCGGGACAGCCGATTAACCTACGAGCAGTACTTC.

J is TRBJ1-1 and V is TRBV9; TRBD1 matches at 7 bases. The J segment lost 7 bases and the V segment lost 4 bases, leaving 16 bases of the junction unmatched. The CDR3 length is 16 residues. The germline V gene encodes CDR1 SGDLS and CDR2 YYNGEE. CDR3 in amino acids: CASSLFSGTEYGEAFF. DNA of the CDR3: TGTGCCAGCAGCCTTTTCTCCGGGACAGAGTATGGTGAAGCTTTCTTT. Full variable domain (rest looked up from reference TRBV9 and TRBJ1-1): DSGVTQTPKHLITATGQRVTLRCSPRSGDLSVYWYQQSLDQGLQFLIQYYNGEERAKGNILERFSAQQFPDLHSELNLSSLELGDSALYFCASSLFSGTEYGEAFFGQGTRLTVV.